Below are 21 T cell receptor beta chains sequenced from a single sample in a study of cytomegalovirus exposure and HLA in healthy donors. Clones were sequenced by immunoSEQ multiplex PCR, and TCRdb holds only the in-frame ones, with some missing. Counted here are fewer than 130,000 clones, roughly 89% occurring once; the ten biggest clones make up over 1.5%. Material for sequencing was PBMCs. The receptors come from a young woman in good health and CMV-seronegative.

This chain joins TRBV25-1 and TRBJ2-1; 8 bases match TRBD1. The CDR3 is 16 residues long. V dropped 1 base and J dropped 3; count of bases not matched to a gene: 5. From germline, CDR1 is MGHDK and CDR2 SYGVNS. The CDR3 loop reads CASSELSGGFYNEQFF. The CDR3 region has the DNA TGTGCCAGCAGTGAATTGTCAGGGGGCTTCTACAATGAGCAGTTCTTC.

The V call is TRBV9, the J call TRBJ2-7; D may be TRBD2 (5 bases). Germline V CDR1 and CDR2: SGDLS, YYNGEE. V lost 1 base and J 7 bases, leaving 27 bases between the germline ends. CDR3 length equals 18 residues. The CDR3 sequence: CASSVKLGWEPHYWEQYF. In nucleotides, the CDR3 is TGTGCCAGCAGCGTAAAATTGGGGTGGGAGCCACACTACTGGGAGCAGTACTTC.

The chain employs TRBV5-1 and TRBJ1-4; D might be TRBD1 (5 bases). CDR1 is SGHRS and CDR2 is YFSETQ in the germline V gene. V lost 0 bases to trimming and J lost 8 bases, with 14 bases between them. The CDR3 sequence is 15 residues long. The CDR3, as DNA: TGCGCCAGCAGCTTGGGAACGACAGTAGGCGAAAAACTGTTTTTT. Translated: CASSLGTTVGEKLFF.

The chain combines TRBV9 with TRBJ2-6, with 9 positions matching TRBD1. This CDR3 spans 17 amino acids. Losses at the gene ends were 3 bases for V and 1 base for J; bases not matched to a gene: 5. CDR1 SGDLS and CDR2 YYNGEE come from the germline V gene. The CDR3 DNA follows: TGTGCCAGCAGCGCCGGGACAGGGAGTTCTGGGGCCAACGTCCTGACTTTC. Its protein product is CASSAGTGSSGANVLTF.

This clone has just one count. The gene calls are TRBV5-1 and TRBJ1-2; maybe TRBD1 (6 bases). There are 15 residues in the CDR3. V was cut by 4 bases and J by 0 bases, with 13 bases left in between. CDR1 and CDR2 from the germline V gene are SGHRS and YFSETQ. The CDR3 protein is CASSIDRRPNYGYTF. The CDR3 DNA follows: TGCGCCAGCAGCATTGACAGGCGCCCTAACTATGGCTACACCTTC.

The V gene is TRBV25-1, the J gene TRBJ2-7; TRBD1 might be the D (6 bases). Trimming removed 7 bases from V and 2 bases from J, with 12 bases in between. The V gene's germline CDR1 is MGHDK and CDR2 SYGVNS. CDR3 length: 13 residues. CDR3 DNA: TGTGCCAGCATAGGCAGGGGCCCCTACGAGCAGTACTTC. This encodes CASIGRGPYEQYF.

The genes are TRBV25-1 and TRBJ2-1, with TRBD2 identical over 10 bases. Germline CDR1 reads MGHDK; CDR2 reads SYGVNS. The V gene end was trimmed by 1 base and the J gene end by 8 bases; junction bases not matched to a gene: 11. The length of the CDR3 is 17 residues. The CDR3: CASSEWPSGSRMHEQFF. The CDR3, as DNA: TGTGCCAGCAGTGAATGGCCTAGCGGGAGTAGGATGCATGAGCAGTTCTTC.

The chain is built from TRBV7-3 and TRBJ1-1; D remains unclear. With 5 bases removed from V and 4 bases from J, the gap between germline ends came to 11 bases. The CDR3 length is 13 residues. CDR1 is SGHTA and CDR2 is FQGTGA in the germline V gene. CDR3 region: CASSQAAGTEAFF. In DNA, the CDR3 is TGTGCCAGCAGCCAGGCTGCGGGCACTGAAGCTTTCTTT.

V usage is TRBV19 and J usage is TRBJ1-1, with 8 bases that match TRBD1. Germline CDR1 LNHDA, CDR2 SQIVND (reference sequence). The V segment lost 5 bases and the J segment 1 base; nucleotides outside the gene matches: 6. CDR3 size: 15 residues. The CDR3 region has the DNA TGTGCCAGTAGTTCTAGACAGGGGAGGAACACTGAAGCTTTCTTT. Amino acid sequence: CASSSRQGRNTEAFF.

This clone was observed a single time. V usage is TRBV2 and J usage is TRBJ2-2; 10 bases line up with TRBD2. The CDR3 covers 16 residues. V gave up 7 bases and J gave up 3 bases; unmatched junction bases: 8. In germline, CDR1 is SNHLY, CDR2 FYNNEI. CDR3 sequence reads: CASKEREGLYTGELFF. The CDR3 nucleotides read TGTGCCAGCAAAGAGCGGGAGGGCCTGTACACCGGGGAGCTGTTTTTT. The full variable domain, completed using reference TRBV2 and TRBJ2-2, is EPEVTQTPSHQVTQMGQEVILRCVPISNHLYFYWYRQILGQKVEFLVSFYNNEISEKSEIFDDQFSVERPDGSNFTLKIRSTKLEDSAMYFCASKEREGLYTGELFFGEGSRLTVL.

CDR3 bases: TGCGCCAGCAGCCAGGGGGGGACACCCCACTATGGCTACACCTTC. Protein: CASSQGGTPHYGYTF. The chain has TRBV4-3 and TRBJ1-2, with a tentative D call TRBD1 (6 bases). The CDR3 runs to 15 residues. In germline, CDR1 is LGHNA, CDR2 YSLEER. Trimming took off 3 bases at V and 3 bases at J, with 14 bases between the two ends.

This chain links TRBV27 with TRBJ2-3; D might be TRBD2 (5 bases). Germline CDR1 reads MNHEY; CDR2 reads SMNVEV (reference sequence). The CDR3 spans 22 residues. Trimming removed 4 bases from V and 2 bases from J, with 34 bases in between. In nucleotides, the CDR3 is TGTGCCAGCAGTTCTCCCATAGGACTCCCCCTCGGGCGCGGGCCCGCCACAGATACGCAGTATTTT. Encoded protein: CASSSPIGLPLGRGPATDTQYF.

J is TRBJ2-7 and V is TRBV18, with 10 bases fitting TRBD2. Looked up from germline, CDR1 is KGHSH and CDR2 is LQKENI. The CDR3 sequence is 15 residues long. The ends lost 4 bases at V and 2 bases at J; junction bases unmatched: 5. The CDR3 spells CASSRTSGIAYEQYF. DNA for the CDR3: TGTGCCAGCTCACGCACTAGCGGGATAGCCTACGAGCAGTACTTC.

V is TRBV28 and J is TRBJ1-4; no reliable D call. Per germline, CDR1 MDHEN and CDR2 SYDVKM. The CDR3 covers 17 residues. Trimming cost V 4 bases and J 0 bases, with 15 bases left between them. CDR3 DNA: TGTGCCAGCAGTTCCTCCTCTTACAGTACAACTAATGAAAAACTGTTTTTT. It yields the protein CASSSSSYSTTNEKLFF.

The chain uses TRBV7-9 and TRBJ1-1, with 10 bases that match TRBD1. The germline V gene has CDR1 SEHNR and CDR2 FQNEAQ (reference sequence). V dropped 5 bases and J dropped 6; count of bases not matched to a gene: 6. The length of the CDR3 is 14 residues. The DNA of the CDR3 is TGTGCCAGCAGCGAAGCCGGGACAGGGGCTGAAGCTTTCTTT. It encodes CASSEAGTGAEAFF.

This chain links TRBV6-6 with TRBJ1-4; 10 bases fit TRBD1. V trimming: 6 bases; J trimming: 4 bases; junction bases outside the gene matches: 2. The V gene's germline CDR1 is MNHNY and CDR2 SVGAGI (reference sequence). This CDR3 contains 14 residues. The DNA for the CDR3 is TGTGCCAGCAGCGGGACAGGGGTTAATGAAAAACTGTTTTTT. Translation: CASSGTGVNEKLFF.

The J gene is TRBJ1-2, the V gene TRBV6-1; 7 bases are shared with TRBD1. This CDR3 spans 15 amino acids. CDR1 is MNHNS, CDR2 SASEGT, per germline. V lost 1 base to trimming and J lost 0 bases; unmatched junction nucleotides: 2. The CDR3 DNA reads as TGTGCCAGCAGTGAAGGAGGGACAGCTAACTATGGCTACACCTTC. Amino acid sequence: CASSEGGTANYGYTF.

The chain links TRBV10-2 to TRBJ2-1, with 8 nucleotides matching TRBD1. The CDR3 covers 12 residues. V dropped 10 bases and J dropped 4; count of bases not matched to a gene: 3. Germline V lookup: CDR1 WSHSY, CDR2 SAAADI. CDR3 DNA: TGCGCCACGAGACAGGGGTACAATGAGCAGTTCTTC. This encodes CATRQGYNEQFF.

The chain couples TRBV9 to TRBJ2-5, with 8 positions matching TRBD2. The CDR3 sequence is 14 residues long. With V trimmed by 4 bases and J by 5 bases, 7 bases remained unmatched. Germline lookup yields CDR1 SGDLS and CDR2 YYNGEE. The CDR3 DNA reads TGTGCCAGCAGCCAAAGCGGGGGAGGTGAGACCCAGTACTTC. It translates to CASSQSGGGETQYF.

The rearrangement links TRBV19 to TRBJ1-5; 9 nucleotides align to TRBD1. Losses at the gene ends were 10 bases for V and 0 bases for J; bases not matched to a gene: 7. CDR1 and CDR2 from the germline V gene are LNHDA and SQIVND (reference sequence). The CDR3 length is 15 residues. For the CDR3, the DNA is TGTGCCACAAAATACAGGGGGCTTAGCAATCAGCCCCAGCATTTT. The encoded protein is CATKYRGLSNQPQHF.

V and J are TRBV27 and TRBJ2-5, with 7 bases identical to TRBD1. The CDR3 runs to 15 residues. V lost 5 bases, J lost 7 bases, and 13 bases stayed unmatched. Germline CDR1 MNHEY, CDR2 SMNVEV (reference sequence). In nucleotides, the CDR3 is TGTGCCAGCAGTCCCCAATATACAGGGGACGGGACCCAGTACTTC. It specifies CASSPQYTGDGTQYF.